Listed below are T cell receptor beta chains from one sample, sequenced in a study of cytomegalovirus exposure and HLA in healthy donors. Sequencing used immunoSEQ multiplex PCR; TCRdb keeps in-frame clones, though not all of them. This sample yields under 200,000 clones, of which under 80% are seen a single time; about 1.4% belongs to the top ten. The material sequenced was PBMCs. The receptors originated from a woman between 25 and 40 years old in good health and CMV-seronegative. The CDR3 runs from the conserved cysteine through the conserved F or W. D genes are given only for firm matches. Some rows have no size entry. The others give once, few or many, or a class for an expanded clone.

J gene,V gene,D gene,clone size,CDR3 length,CDR3 DNA,CDR3 protein
TRBJ2-3,TRBV7-8,TRBD1,.,15,TGTGCCAGCAGTTTATCAACAGGGGTTACAGATACGCAGTATTTT,CASSLSTGVTDTQYF
TRBJ2-4,TRBV18,.,.,14,TGTGCCAGCTCCCGCGGGACAGATTTAAACATTCAGTACTTC,CASSRGTDLNIQYF
TRBJ1-2,TRBV30,.,.,18,TGTGCCTGGAGACCCCGAAGACAGTCGGGGAGGGATAACTATGGCTACACCTTC,CAWRPRRQSGRDNYGYTF
TRBJ2-7,TRBV19,.,.,15,TGTGCCAGTAGTATAGGGTTACAGGGAAACTACGAGCAGTACTTC,CASSIGLQGNYEQYF
TRBJ2-1,TRBV4-2,TRBD2,.,19,TGTGCCAGCAGCCAAGTGCCCCGCGGGACTAGCGGGGCCTACAATGAGCAGTTCTTC,CASSQVPRGTSGAYNEQFF
TRBJ2-2,TRBV5-1,.,.,14,TGCGCCAGCAGCTTAGTAGAAGAAGCCGGGGAGCTGTTTTTT,CASSLVEEAGELFF
TRBJ1-2,TRBV30,.,.,16,TGTGCCTGGTCCTCTCCCAGGCGGGGTTCGAACTATGGCTACACCTTC,CAWSSPRRGSNYGYTF
TRBJ1-1,TRBV7-8,.,.,15,TGTGCCAGCAGCTTAAGGCGAGGCCTGAACACTGAAGCTTTCTTT,CASSLRRGLNTEAFF
TRBJ2-7,TRBV5-6,TRBD1,.,14,TGTGCCAGCAGCTTGGAGTCAGGGGGTTACGAGCAGTACTTC,CASSLESGGYEQYF
TRBJ1-5,TRBV19,.,.,13,TGTGCCACGGCCTTTGGGACAAATCAGCCCCAGCATTTT,CATAFGTNQPQHF
TRBJ2-3,TRBV27,.,few,18,TGTGCCAGCAGTTCAATGAGGGCTTGGACGCCCCAGACAGATACGCAGTATTTT,CASSSMRAWTPQTDTQYF
TRBJ2-1,TRBV10-3,TRBD1,.,14,TGTGCCATCAGGGGTGATACAGGGGGCAATGAGCAGTTCTTC,CAIRGDTGGNEQFF
TRBJ2-3,TRBV10-3,.,.,13,TGTGCTGCAAGTGGAGGTTCAGCTGATACGCAGTATTTT,CAASGGSADTQYF
TRBJ2-1,TRBV5-4,.,.,14,TGTGCCAGCAGCTTCGGTCCCGTAGACAATGAGCAGTTCTTC,CASSFGPVDNEQFF
TRBJ2-3,TRBV5-1,.,.,15,TGCGCCAGCAGCTTCCAGGGGATTAACACAGATACGCAGTATTTT,CASSFQGINTDTQYF
TRBJ1-3,TRBV5-1,TRBD1,.,15,TGCGCCAGCAGCTCGACAGGGTCCTCTGGAAACACCATATATTTT,CASSSTGSSGNTIYF
TRBJ1-4,TRBV30,.,.,13,TGTGCCTGGAGTTTCAGGGCCAATGAAAAACTGTTTTTT,CAWSFRANEKLFF
TRBJ1-1,TRBV27,TRBD1,.,13,TGTGCCAGCAGTTTATCCGGGACAGGTGAAGCTTTCTTT,CASSLSGTGEAFF
TRBJ1-1,TRBV5-1,.,.,14,TGCGCCAGCAGCCTAGTGACAGGGAACACTGAAGCTTTCTTT,CASSLVTGNTEAFF
TRBJ1-2,TRBV9,.,.,13,TGTGCCAGCAGCGTATCAGGGTTGGTCGGCTACACCTTC,CASSVSGLVGYTF
TRBJ1-1,TRBV14,.,.,12,TGTGCCAGCAGATCGAGGAACACTGAAGCTTTCTTT,CASRSRNTEAFF
TRBJ1-3,TRBV5-8,.,.,15,TGTGCCAGCAGTGATGGACAGCCTAGAGGAAACACCATATATTTT,CASSDGQPRGNTIYF
TRBJ2-1,TRBV2,TRBD2,.,15,TGTGCCAGCAGTGCCCTAGCGGGGGGCGGGAATGAGCAGTTCTTC,CASSALAGGGNEQFF
TRBJ1-1,TRBV6-5,TRBD1,.,15,TGTGCCAGCAGTTACTCGGGACAGATGAACACTGAAGCTTTCTTT,CASSYSGQMNTEAFF
TRBJ2-2,TRBV2,.,few,15,TGTGCCAGCAGCGTCCGGGGGGCGGGCACCGGGGAGCTGTTTTTT,CASSVRGAGTGELFF
TRBJ2-7,TRBV2,TRBD1,few,14,TGTGCCAGCACCTCCGGGACAGGGACCTACGAGCAGTACTTC,CASTSGTGTYEQYF
TRBJ2-7,TRBV6-6,.,few,14,TGTGCCAGCAGTTATAGTAGGGGGTCCTACGAGCAGTACTTC,CASSYSRGSYEQYF
TRBJ2-7,TRBV6-1,TRBD1,.,14,TGTGCCAGCAGTGAACAGGGGGTCTCCTACGAGCAGTACTTC,CASSEQGVSYEQYF
TRBJ1-2,TRBV5-1,.,.,14,TGCGCCAGCAGCGACCCGGGGTCGACCTATGGCTACACCTTC,CASSDPGSTYGYTF
TRBJ1-6,TRBV5-1,.,.,14,TGCGCCAGCAGCTTGGGGGCGTCTAATTCACCCCTCCACTTT,CASSLGASNSPLHF
TRBJ1-6,TRBV6-5,.,.,14,TGTGCCAGCAGACTGGACAACCTGAATTCACCCCTCCACTTT,CASRLDNLNSPLHF
TRBJ1-4,TRBV5-1,.,few,15,TGCGCCAGCAGCTCCCACAGGGTGCTGTATGAAAAACTGTTTTTT,CASSSHRVLYEKLFF
TRBJ1-5,TRBV5-1,.,few,13,TGTGCCAGCAGCCGTAGTAGCAATCAGCCCCAGCATTTT,CASSRSSNQPQHF
TRBJ2-5,TRBV5-1,.,.,16,TGCGCCAGCAGCTTGCCCAGCACGGGAGTAGGGGAGACCCAGTACTTC,CASSLPSTGVGETQYF
TRBJ1-4,TRBV29-1,.,.,14,TGCAGCGCTCGGAGGGGGGGTCGTGGTGAAAAACTGTTTTTT,CSARRGGRGEKLFF
TRBJ2-3,TRBV15,TRBD2,.,17,TGTGCCACCAGTAGATCGACCGGGACTAGCCGAACAGATACGCAGTATTTT,CATSRSTGTSRTDTQYF
TRBJ1-2,TRBV28,.,.,13,TGTGCCAGCAGTTTCGATCAGGCGGGAGGCTACACCTTC,CASSFDQAGGYTF
TRBJ1-4,TRBV6-4,.,once,11,TGTGCCAGCAGTGAGAGTGAAAAACTGTTTTTT,CASSESEKLFF
TRBJ1-1,TRBV6-1,TRBD1,.,16,TGTGCCAGCAGTGAGGGCCCCGGGACAGGGAGCACTGAAGCTTTCTTT,CASSEGPGTGSTEAFF
TRBJ2-6,TRBV6-6,.,.,16,TGTGCCAGCGCCGGGACAATGATCAACAGGGCCAACGTCCTGACTTTC,CASAGTMINRANVLTF
TRBJ1-4,TRBV6-1,.,.,14,TGTGCCAGCAGTCCGACCGGGGAAGCCGGAAAACTGTTTTTT,CASSPTGEAGKLFF
TRBJ2-1,TRBV28,.,.,17,TGTGCCAGCAGTGTGGGGTTGGGGCGGCAGTCCTACAATGAGCAGTTCTTC,CASSVGLGRQSYNEQFF
TRBJ1-1,TRBV2,.,.,15,TGTGCCAGCAGTAGGGACAACCCCTTGAACACTGAAGCTTTCTTT,CASSRDNPLNTEAFF
TRBJ1-1,TRBV7-6,.,.,15,TGTGCCAGCAGCTTAATTTCCGGGGTGAACACTGAAGCTTTCTTT,CASSLISGVNTEAFF
TRBJ1-4,TRBV4-2,.,.,16,TGTGCCAGCAGCCTCTGGGGCCAGGGGCAGAATGAAAAACTGTTTTTT,CASSLWGQGQNEKLFF
TRBJ1-3,TRBV5-1,.,.,13,TGCGCCAGTAGATTAGACTCTGGAAACACCATATATTTT,CASRLDSGNTIYF
TRBJ2-3,TRBV2,TRBD2,.,15,TGTGCCAGCAGTCCCAACCGGGACTACCCAGATACGCAGTATTTT,CASSPNRDYPDTQYF
TRBJ2-3,TRBV5-4,TRBD2,few,18,TGTGCCAGCAGCCGGCGGGTAGCGGGGGGAGGACCCACAGATACGCAGTATTTT,CASSRRVAGGGPTDTQYF
TRBJ2-3,TRBV5-6,.,.,12,TGTGCCAGCACCCCCGGGGGAGATACGCAGTATTTT,CASTPGGDTQYF
TRBJ2-5,TRBV5-1,TRBD2,.,17,TGCGCCAGCAGCTTGCGGCTAGCGGGGGACCCGCAAGAGACCCAGTACTTC,CASSLRLAGDPQETQYF
TRBJ2-1,TRBV5-4,TRBD2,.,15,TGTGCCAGCAGCTCTCGACAGGCGGGAGGCAATGAGCAGTTCTTC,CASSSRQAGGNEQFF
TRBJ1-2,TRBV2,TRBD1,.,15,TGTGCCAGCAGCTCCGACAGGGCGCGTCGGGAGGGCTACACCTTC,CASSSDRARREGYTF
TRBJ2-5,TRBV6-1,.,few,15,TGTGCCAGCAGGTCGGGACGCATTAGGGGGGAGACCCAGTACTTC,CASRSGRIRGETQYF
TRBJ1-2,TRBV10-3,.,.,19,TGTGCCATCAGTGAGGCATTCGGGGGGCGAGACTTCCTTAACTATGGCTACACCTTC,CAISEAFGGRDFLNYGYTF
TRBJ1-6,TRBV7-2,.,.,17,TGTGCCAGCAGCTTAAGAACCAGGGGCTCCTATAATTCACCCCTCCACTTT,CASSLRTRGSYNSPLHF
TRBJ1-1,TRBV10-3,.,.,13,TGTGCCATCAGCGGACAGTCGAACACTGAAGCTTTCTTT,CAISGQSNTEAFF
TRBJ2-3,TRBV14,.,once,15,TGTGCCAGCAGCCAAGCTGGGCTAGCTTATGATACGCAGTATTTT,CASSQAGLAYDTQYF
TRBJ1-2,TRBV6-1,TRBD1,.,13,TGTGCCAGCAGTTTAGCAGGGGGAGATGGCTACACCTTC,CASSLAGGDGYTF
TRBJ1-2,TRBV7-3,.,.,14,TGTGCCAGCAGCTTAGGTGCGCGAGACTATGGCTACACCTTC,CASSLGARDYGYTF